A single sample gave rise to the 12 T cell receptor beta chains below, sequenced in a study of blood T cell repertoires in COVID-19. The assay was immunoSEQ multiplex PCR, and TCRdb's table has in-frame clones only and misses some. This table has 190,000 or so clones, 70% to 85% appearing once. Input material: peripheral blood. The receptors were sampled from a man aged 50-60 years who had recovered from COVID-19.

This chain joins TRBV10-3 and TRBJ2-3; D might be TRBD1 (6 bases). Germline V gene data show CDR1 as ENHRY and CDR2 as SYGVKD. The V end lost 2 bases, the J end lost 8 bases, and 14 bases lay between the germline ends. The length of the CDR3 is 14 residues. In nucleotides, the CDR3 is TGTGCCATCAGTGAGCTGCCAGGGGAAGCTACGCAGTATTTT. As protein: CAISELPGEATQYF.

The genes are TRBV28 and TRBJ2-1, with TRBD1 as a possible D gene (6 bases). CDR3 size: 11 residues. The V gene lost 6 bases and the J gene lost 12 bases, with 12 bases spanning the gap. Germline V CDR1 and CDR2: MDHEN, SYDVKM. For the CDR3, the DNA is TGTGCCAGCAGCCGGGGACATGGGCAGTTCTTC. Its translation: CASSRGHGQFF.

The CDR3, as DNA: TGTGCCAGCAGCCAAGGCGGAACAGGGTTTAAGACTGAAGCTTTCTTT. This gives the protein CASSQGGTGFKTEAFF. The V and J genes are TRBV14 and TRBJ1-1; D may be TRBD1 (6 bases). Trimming pared 1 base from V and 5 bases from J, leaving 17 bases between. This CDR3 has 16 residues. Germline V gene lookup returns CDR1 SGHDN and CDR2 FVKESK.

This clone was detected once. The J gene is TRBJ2-1, the V gene TRBV13, with a possible D match to TRBD2 (6 bases). V lost 7 bases and J lost 4, with 17 bases in between. The CDR3 runs 15 residues. Germline V CDR1 and CDR2: PRHDT, FYEKMQ (reference sequence). The CDR3 protein is CASILVGGAYNEQFF. CDR3 bases: TGTGCCAGCATCTTGGTGGGCGGGGCGTACAATGAGCAGTTCTTC.

The CDR3 here is CATSDLRGIEETQYF. Written as DNA, the CDR3 is TGTGCCACCAGTGATTTACGCGGGATCGAGGAGACCCAGTACTTC. The genes are TRBV24-1 and TRBJ2-5, with D perhaps TRBD2 (6 bases). Germline CDR1 KGHDR, CDR2 SFDVKD. The CDR3 consists of 15 residues. Trimming removed 1 base at V and 5 bases at J, with 13 bases between.

This chain connects TRBV15 to TRBJ1-4; perhaps TRBD1 as D (6 bases). Trimming stripped 0 bases from V and 6 bases from J, with 11 bases between. This CDR3 has 15 amino acids. Per germline, CDR1 LNHNV and CDR2 YYDKDF (reference sequence). CDR3 sequence: CATSREQGSYEKLFF. CDR3 sequence (DNA): TGTGCCACCAGCAGAGAACAGGGCTCTTATGAAAAACTGTTTTTT.

The chain couples TRBV6-2 or TRBV6-3 to TRBJ2-7; 8 nucleotides match TRBD2. Trimming at V came to 5 bases and at J to 3 bases, leaving 12 bases not matched to a gene. The CDR3 spans 16 residues. Germline CDR1 and CDR2: MNHEY and SVGEGT. CDR3 in DNA: TGTGCCAGCAGTAAATTCGGGACTAGAGGGAACTACGAGCAGTACTTC. It translates to CASSKFGTRGNYEQYF.

This rearrangement joins TRBV19 to TRBJ2-1, with D perhaps TRBD2 (6 bases). The ends were cut back, 6 bases at V and 1 base at J, with 13 bases in the middle. CDR1 is LNHDA and CDR2 is SQIVND in the germline V gene (reference sequence). The CDR3 spans 15 residues. The CDR3 DNA reads TGTGCCAGTAGGACTGGGGGGTTTTCCTACAATGAGCAGTTCTTC. It specifies CASRTGGFSYNEQFF.

The rearrangement uses TRBV28 and TRBJ2-3; D uncertain. The CDR3 contains 14 residues. Germline V lookup: CDR1 MDHEN, CDR2 SYDVKM. The V gene lost 4 bases and the J gene lost 5 bases, with 13 bases spanning the gap. Here the CDR3 DNA reads TGTGCCAGCAGTTCCTCCGCCCTGAGAGATACGCAGTATTTT. Protein product: CASSSSALRDTQYF.

The chain links TRBV6-1 to TRBJ2-3; TRBD2 matches at 7 bases. This CDR3 comprises 15 residues. Trimming at V came to 3 bases and at J to 5 bases, leaving 8 bases not matched to a gene. From germline, CDR1 is MNHNS and CDR2 SASEGT. In DNA, the CDR3 is TGTGCCAGCAGTGATCGGACTAGGGTTCAAGATACGCAGTATTTT. Translated: CASSDRTRVQDTQYF.

This clone was picked up one time. V and J are TRBV6-5 and TRBJ1-5; the D is unclear. Trimming removed 10 bases at V and 3 bases at J, with 13 bases between. CDR3 length equals 13 residues. CDR1 is MNHEY and CDR2 is SVGAGI in the germline V gene. CDR3 in DNA: TGTGCCACGGTAACAGAATTCAATCAGCCCCAGCATTTT. Protein sequence: CATVTEFNQPQHF.

The V and J genes are TRBV13 and TRBJ2-7; TRBD2 matches at 9 bases. CDR1 is PRHDT and CDR2 is FYEKMQ in the germline V gene (reference sequence). After removal of 3 bases from V and 6 bases from J, the junction contained 6 bases not matched to a gene. There are 14 residues in the CDR3. CDR3: CASSFYSGRREQYF. The DNA for the CDR3 is TGTGCCAGCAGCTTCTATAGCGGGAGACGCGAGCAGTACTTC.